This T cell receptor beta chain was observed in a study of shared clonotypes between healthy human individuals. On the study more broadly: Every donor yielded three CD4 naive, three CD4 memory, two CD8 naive and one CD8 memory plate.

Terminally differentiated effector memory CD45RA+ cells were excluded by CCR7 positive selection of CD45RO-negative cells. Donors comprised healthy HIV-negative adults lacking recent acute infections or vaccinations. Every one of the donors was a Caucasian adult that lived in Nashville, Tennessee. An even split of each subset's genomic DNA across several immunoSEQ plates was performed. The data were produced by immunoSEQ multiplex PCR, yet TCRdb's version contains in-frame clones alone and is incomplete. Of about 590,000 clones in the sample, nearly 97% were seen once. V was shortened by 3 bases and J by 0 bases, with 12 bases between the two germline ends. The germline V gene encodes CDR1 MDHEN and CDR2 SYDVKM. The CDR3 covers 16 residues.

The receptor's source is a woman in her twenties or thirties in good health. This chain connects TRBV28 to TRBJ2-1; D remains ambiguous. The material sequenced was naive CD8+ T cells sorted from blood. The CDR3 region is CASSFPSRSSYNEQFF. DNA for the CDR3: TGTGCCAGCAGTTTCCCCTCGCGGAGCTCCTACAATGAGCAGTTCTTC.